One sample yielded the 27 T cell receptor beta chains listed below, sequenced in a study of Tregs in tolerant kidney transplant recipients. This table comes from immunoSEQ multiplex PCR, and its TCRdb copy is limited to in-frame clones, with some not included. Recorded for this sample: roughly 48,000 clones. The material was CD4+ T cells from blood, obtained before the transplant. Every receptor here comes from a human donor who received a combined kidney and bone marrow transplant.

With respect to this clone: The sequence runs out 3 residues before the end of the CDR3; the remainder is reconstructed from the germline J gene. The gene calls are TRBV7-7 and TRBJ1-5; 7 positions agree with TRBD1. Per the germline V gene, CDR1 is SSHAT and CDR2 is FNYEAQ (reference sequence). V lost 5 bases and J lost 7; bases outside the gene matches: 5. The CDR3 has 13 amino acids. The CDR3 sequence: CASSRDRDQPQHF. CDR3 bases read: TGTGCCAGCAGCCGCGACAGGGACCAGCCC.

Details on this clone: The read ends 3 residues before the CDR3 terminus; that terminus is restored from the germline J gene. This chain uses TRBV19 with TRBJ2-7; 7 bases align to TRBD1. The CDR3 runs to 15 residues. The V and J ends lost 5 bases and 2 bases, in that order; junction bases with no gene match: 9. Germline loops: CDR1 LNHDA, CDR2 SQIVND (reference sequence). Here the CDR3 reads CASSPGTVQAYEQYF. The CDR3 bases that were read are TGTGCCAGTAGTCCAGGGACAGTGCAAGCCTACGAG.

A remark on this clone: The CDR3 end falls 3 residues outside the read, so it is completed with the germline J gene. The rearrangement links TRBV11-3 to TRBJ2-2; D remains unclear. This CDR3 comprises 14 residues. Germline loops: CDR1 SGHNT, CDR2 YENEEA. V was trimmed by 1 base and J by 3 bases, leaving 6 bases between them. This CDR3 is CASSLGQYTGELFF. The CDR3 bases that were read are TGTGCCAGCAGCTTAGGGCAATACACCGGGGAG.

Concerning this clone: The missing CDR3 end, 3 residues past where the read stops, is filled in from the germline J gene. The rearrangement uses TRBV20-1 and TRBJ2-7; weak D call: TRBD1 (6 bases). Trimming removed 5 bases from V and 1 base from J, with 18 bases in between. CDR3 size: 15 residues. The V gene's germline CDR1 is DFQATT and CDR2 SNEGSKA (reference sequence). The CDR3 region is CSAGNYRESSYEQYF. The sequenced CDR3 bases are TGCAGTGCTGGAAATTACAGGGAAAGTTCCTACGAG.

For this clone: The read stops 3 residues short of the end of the CDR3; the missing end is completed from the germline J gene. The chain employs TRBV20-1 and TRBJ2-1; TRBD2 matches at 11 bases. Per germline, CDR1 DFQATT and CDR2 SNEGSKA (reference sequence). The V and J ends lost 2 bases and 0 bases, in that order; junction bases with no gene match: 12. The CDR3 extends over 19 amino acids. CDR3 sequence reads: CSARKMGLAVRSSYNEQFF. The covered CDR3 bases are TGCAGTGCTAGAAAAATGGGACTAGCGGTCCGAAGCTCCTACAATGAG.

Turning to this clone: Sequencing ends 3 residues short of the CDR3 end; the germline J gene provides the rest. This sequence joins TRBV19 and TRBJ1-1; no firm D call. Germline V gives CDR1 LNHDA, CDR2 SQIVND (reference sequence). This CDR3 contains 14 residues. V was trimmed by 4 bases and J by 6 bases, leaving 15 bases between them. The CDR3: CASSTLTDSAEAFF. The CDR3 DNA, read in part, is TGTGCCAGTAGTACCTTAACAGATTCGGCTGAA.

The CDR3 here is CASKPSGRAGDEQFF. The part of the CDR3 DNA that was read is TGTGCCAGCAAGCCTAGCGGGAGGGCCGGGGATGAG. The chain links TRBV2 to TRBJ2-1; 12 bases fit TRBD2. The sequenced fragment ends 3 residues before the CDR3 boundary, so the rest is inferred from the germline J gene. V was pared by 7 bases and J by 8 bases, with 9 bases of the junction left unmatched. This CDR3 contains 15 residues. The V gene's germline CDR1 is SNHLY and CDR2 FYNNEI.

Comments on this clone: Sequencing ends 3 residues short of the CDR3 end; the germline J gene provides the rest. This sequence joins TRBV2 and TRBJ2-7; weak D call: TRBD1 (5 bases). The CDR3 covers 14 residues. Trimming cost V 3 bases and J 4 bases, with 13 bases left between them. Germline V gene lookup returns CDR1 SNHLY and CDR2 FYNNEI. The CDR3 protein is CASSEGGQGYEQYF. CDR3 DNA (partial): TGTGCCAGCAGTGAGGGTGGCCAGGGATACGAG.

On this clone: Sequencing ends 3 residues short of the CDR3 end; the germline J gene provides the rest. This sequence joins TRBV19 and TRBJ1-5; possibly TRBD1 for D (5 bases). The CDR3 runs 16 residues. CDR1 and CDR2 from the germline V gene are LNHDA and SQIVND (reference sequence). V lost 3 bases to trimming and J lost 2 bases, with 14 bases between them. The covered CDR3 bases are TGTGCCAGTAGTATGTTCGGGGGAGCGGGCAATCAGCCC. Translated, it gives CASSMFGGAGNQP. The full-length CDR3 reads as CASSMFGGAGNQPQHF.

In regard to this clone: The read ends 3 residues before the CDR3 terminus; that terminus is restored from the germline J gene. The rearrangement uses TRBV20-1 and TRBJ1-5; 8 bases match TRBD1. V gave up 5 bases and J gave up 2 bases; unmatched junction bases: 11. CDR1 is DFQATT, CDR2 SNEGSKA, per germline (reference sequence). This CDR3 contains 16 residues. CDR3 amino acids: CSAPNLETGGNQPQHF. The sequenced CDR3 bases are TGCAGTGCTCCTAACCTGGAGACAGGGGGCAATCAGCCC.

A remark on this clone: The read ends 3 residues shy of where the CDR3 ends; the end is completed using the germline J gene. The chain employs TRBV7-9 and TRBJ2-7; no definite D call. Germline V gene lookup returns CDR1 SEHNR and CDR2 FQNEAQ (reference sequence). This CDR3 contains 11 residues. Trimming shortened V by 0 bases and J by 6 bases, and 3 bases separated the two germline ends. The CDR3 here is CASSLAREQYF. The sequenced part of the CDR3 DNA is TGTGCCAGCAGCTTAGCCCGCGAG.

Of note for this clone: The read falls 3 residues short of the CDR3 end, and the missing part is taken from the germline J gene. The chain employs TRBV18 and TRBJ2-2; the match to TRBD1 covers 9 bases. This CDR3 has 15 residues. Germline lookup yields CDR1 KGHSH and CDR2 LQKENI. Unmatched junction bases numbered 6, after V lost 4 bases and J lost 6 bases. This chain's CDR3 is CASSQWDRAPGELFF. Partial CDR3 DNA: TGTGCCAGCTCACAATGGGACAGGGCCCCCGGGGAG.

Of note for this clone: The CDR3 end is not reached by the read, which stops 3 residues before it; the germline J gene fills it in. The chain recombines TRBV7-2 with TRBJ2-3; D unclear. CDR1 and CDR2 (germline): SGHTA, FQGNSA. The CDR3 spans 14 residues. V gave up 5 bases and J gave up 0 bases, with 9 bases separating them. CDR3 protein: CASSQTHSTDTQYF. The covered CDR3 bases are TGTGCCAGCAGCCAGACACATAGCACAGATACG. Combining the CDR3 with reference TRBV7-2 and TRBJ2-3 gives the whole variable domain GAGVSQSPSNKVTEKGKDVELRCDPISGHTALYWYRQSLGQGLEFLIYFQGNSAPDKSGLPSDRFSAERTGGSVSTLTIQRTQQEDSAVYLCASSQTHSTDTQYFGPGTRLTVL.

Details on this clone: The read ends 3 residues before the CDR3 terminus; that terminus is restored from the germline J gene. The chain has TRBV5-1 and TRBJ2-3; TRBD1 matches 7 bases. V shed 1 base and J 0 bases; nucleotides not matched to a gene: 5. The CDR3 is 16 residues long. Germline-derived CDR1 and CDR2 are SGHRS and YFSETQ. The CDR3 protein is CASSLWAGGSTDTQYF. Partial CDR3 DNA: TGCGCCAGCAGCTTGTGGGCAGGGGGTAGCACAGATACG.

Worth noting for this clone: The read falls 3 residues short of the CDR3 end, and the missing part is taken from the germline J gene. This chain links TRBV19 with TRBJ2-7; TRBD2 matches at 13 bases. CDR1 LNHDA and CDR2 SQIVND come from the germline V gene (reference sequence). CDR3 length equals 16 residues. V shed 4 bases, J shed 2 bases, and the junction held 5 bases outside the gene matches. The part of the CDR3 DNA that was read is TGTGCCAGTAGTAGGGCAGGACTAGCGGGGGCCTACGAG. Translating gives CASSRAGLAGAYE. The whole CDR3 protein reads CASSRAGLAGAYEQYF.

A note on this clone: The read ends 3 residues early relative to the CDR3; the germline J gene fills the gap. The chain is built from TRBV2 and TRBJ1-5, with D hard to call. CDR1 SNHLY and CDR2 FYNNEI come from the germline V gene. This CDR3 is built from 17 residues. V gave up 2 bases and J gave up 2 bases, with 16 bases separating them. This CDR3 reads CASSETFSGKGNQPQHF. CDR3 DNA (partial): TGTGCCAGCAGTGAAACGTTCTCGGGTAAGGGCAATCAGCCC.

Remarks on this clone: The read stops 3 residues short of the end of the CDR3; the missing end is completed from the germline J gene. The rearrangement joins TRBV5-1 to TRBJ1-2, with D perhaps matching TRBD1 (5 bases). Germline V gene sequence: CDR1 SGHRS, CDR2 YFSETQ. CDR3 size: 13 residues. CDR3 bases read: TGCGCCAGCAGCTTGGCGGGGCGGGGCGGC. Amino acids: CASSLAGRGG. In full, the CDR3 is CASSLAGRGGYTF.

With respect to this clone: The DNA ends 3 residues before the CDR3 does, and the rest of the CDR3 is filled in from the germline J gene. The rearrangement uses TRBV30 and TRBJ2-7, with 7 bases fitting TRBD1. J gave up 3 bases and V 2 bases, and 10 bases lay outside the gene matches. This CDR3 is built from 15 residues. The V gene's germline CDR1 is GTSNPN and CDR2 SVGIG (reference sequence). CDR3 loop: CAWSPRDRAYYEQYF. CDR3 DNA (partial): TGTGCCTGGAGTCCTCGCGACAGGGCTTACTACGAG.

About this clone: The missing CDR3 end, 3 residues past where the read stops, is filled in from the germline J gene. The chain uses TRBV30 and TRBJ1-1; TRBD1 is a possible D gene (6 bases). CDR1 and CDR2 (germline): GTSNPN, SVGIG (reference sequence). Trimming removed 7 bases at V and 0 bases at J, with 15 bases between. This CDR3 contains 14 residues. CDR3 loop: CASNRQVMNTEAFF. The sequenced part of the CDR3 DNA is TGTGCCTCGAATCGACAGGTAATGAACACTGAA.

In regard to this clone: The read halts 3 residues ahead of the CDR3 end, with the missing end drawn from the germline J gene. The chain carries TRBV14 and TRBJ1-1; D perhaps matches TRBD1 (5 bases). Trimming took 1 base from V and 4 from J, leaving 10 bases between them. CDR1 SGHDN and CDR2 FVKESK come from the germline V gene. The CDR3 has 14 amino acids. The CDR3 loop is CASSQASGPTEAFF. The DNA read from the CDR3 is TGTGCCAGCAGCCAAGCGTCAGGGCCCACTGAA. The whole variable domain, filled in from reference TRBV14 and TRBJ1-1, reads EAGVTQFPSHSVIEKGQTVTLRCDPISGHDNLYWYRRVMGKEIKFLLHFVKESKQDESGMPNNRFLAERTGGTYSTLKVQPAELEDSGVYFCASSQASGPTEAFFGQGTRLTVV.

About this clone itself: The CDR3 goes on 3 residues after the read ends, and that part is filled in from the germline J gene. This rearrangement joins TRBV20-1 to TRBJ2-7; TRBD2 matches 10 bases. The CDR3 has 14 residues. Trimming removed 6 bases from V and 4 bases from J; junction bases left unmatched: 9. Germline V lookup: CDR1 DFQATT, CDR2 SNEGSKA (reference sequence). The covered CDR3 bases are TGCAGTGCCGCCACTAGCGGGGTGGGTTACGAG. This encodes CSAATSGVGYE. The full CDR3 is CSAATSGVGYEQYF.

Comments on this clone: The CDR3 end falls 3 residues outside the read, so it is completed with the germline J gene. The chain uses TRBV7-2 and TRBJ2-7; D ambiguous. Germline CDR1 SGHTA, CDR2 FQGNSA. The CDR3 loop spans 11 amino acids. V lost 5 bases and J 5 bases, leaving 7 bases between the germline ends. CDR3 DNA (partial): TGTGCCAGCAGCCAGCGTCACGAG. Translated, it gives CASSQRHE. The whole CDR3 region reads CASSQRHEQYF.

To note about this clone: The CDR3 goes on 3 residues after the read ends, and that part is filled in from the germline J gene. This chain connects TRBV7-7 to TRBJ2-3; 10 bases fit TRBD2. This CDR3 region has 15 residues. Germline V gives CDR1 SSHAT, CDR2 FNYEAQ (reference sequence). J gave up 1 base and V 3 bases, and 1 base lay outside the gene matches. CDR3 loop: CASSFGLAGTDTQYF. CDR3 bases read: TGTGCCAGCAGCTTCGGACTAGCGGGCACAGATACG.

With regard to this clone: The CDR3 end is not reached by the read, which stops 3 residues before it; the germline J gene fills it in. The J gene is TRBJ2-7, the V gene TRBV5-1; 8 nucleotides agree with TRBD2. The CDR3 length is 16 residues. The germline V gene encodes CDR1 SGHRS and CDR2 YFSETQ. V dropped 0 bases and J dropped 3; count of bases not matched to a gene: 8. The sequenced CDR3 bases are TGCGCCAGCAGCTTGGGACTAGCGCCGATGAGCTACGAG. As protein: CASSLGLAPMSYE. The CDR3 in its entirety is CASSLGLAPMSYEQYF.

Notes on this clone: The sequence runs out 3 residues before the end of the CDR3; the remainder is reconstructed from the germline J gene. This chain joins TRBV5-1 and TRBJ1-4; 9 bases are shared with TRBD1. Germline V gene data show CDR1 as SGHRS and CDR2 as YFSETQ. This CDR3 is 16 amino acids long. The trim removed 4 bases at V and 6 bases at J, leaving 10 bases unmatched. CDR3 DNA, as far as it was read: TGCGCCAGCAGCCCCGGACAGGGGAGCCGGGATGAAAAA. It encodes CASSPGQGSRDEK. The full-length CDR3 reads as CASSPGQGSRDEKLFF.

The CDR3 spells CAWSVQVGNTIYF. The CDR3 DNA, read in part, is TGTGCCTGGAGTGTACAGGTCGGAAACACC. The genes are TRBV30 and TRBJ1-3, with D tentatively TRBD1 (5 bases). The CDR3 end lies 3 residues beyond the end of the read and is filled in from the germline J gene. CDR3 size: 13 residues. CDR1 is GTSNPN and CDR2 is SVGIG in the germline V gene (reference sequence). Trimming shortened V by 0 bases and J by 4 bases, and 7 bases separated the two germline ends.

The sequenced CDR3 bases are TGTGCCACTACCGGGACAGTAAGGGGCCCTGGGGCCAACGTC. This translates into CATTGTVRGPGANV. The full CDR3 protein is CATTGTVRGPGANVLTF. V gene TRBV19 combines with J gene TRBJ2-6; TRBD1 matches 7 bases. The read ends 3 residues before the CDR3 terminus; that terminus is restored from the germline J gene. The germline V gene encodes CDR1 LNHDA and CDR2 SQIVND (reference sequence). The V gene end was trimmed by 10 bases and the J gene end by 2 bases; junction bases not matched to a gene: 14. The CDR3 consists of 17 residues.